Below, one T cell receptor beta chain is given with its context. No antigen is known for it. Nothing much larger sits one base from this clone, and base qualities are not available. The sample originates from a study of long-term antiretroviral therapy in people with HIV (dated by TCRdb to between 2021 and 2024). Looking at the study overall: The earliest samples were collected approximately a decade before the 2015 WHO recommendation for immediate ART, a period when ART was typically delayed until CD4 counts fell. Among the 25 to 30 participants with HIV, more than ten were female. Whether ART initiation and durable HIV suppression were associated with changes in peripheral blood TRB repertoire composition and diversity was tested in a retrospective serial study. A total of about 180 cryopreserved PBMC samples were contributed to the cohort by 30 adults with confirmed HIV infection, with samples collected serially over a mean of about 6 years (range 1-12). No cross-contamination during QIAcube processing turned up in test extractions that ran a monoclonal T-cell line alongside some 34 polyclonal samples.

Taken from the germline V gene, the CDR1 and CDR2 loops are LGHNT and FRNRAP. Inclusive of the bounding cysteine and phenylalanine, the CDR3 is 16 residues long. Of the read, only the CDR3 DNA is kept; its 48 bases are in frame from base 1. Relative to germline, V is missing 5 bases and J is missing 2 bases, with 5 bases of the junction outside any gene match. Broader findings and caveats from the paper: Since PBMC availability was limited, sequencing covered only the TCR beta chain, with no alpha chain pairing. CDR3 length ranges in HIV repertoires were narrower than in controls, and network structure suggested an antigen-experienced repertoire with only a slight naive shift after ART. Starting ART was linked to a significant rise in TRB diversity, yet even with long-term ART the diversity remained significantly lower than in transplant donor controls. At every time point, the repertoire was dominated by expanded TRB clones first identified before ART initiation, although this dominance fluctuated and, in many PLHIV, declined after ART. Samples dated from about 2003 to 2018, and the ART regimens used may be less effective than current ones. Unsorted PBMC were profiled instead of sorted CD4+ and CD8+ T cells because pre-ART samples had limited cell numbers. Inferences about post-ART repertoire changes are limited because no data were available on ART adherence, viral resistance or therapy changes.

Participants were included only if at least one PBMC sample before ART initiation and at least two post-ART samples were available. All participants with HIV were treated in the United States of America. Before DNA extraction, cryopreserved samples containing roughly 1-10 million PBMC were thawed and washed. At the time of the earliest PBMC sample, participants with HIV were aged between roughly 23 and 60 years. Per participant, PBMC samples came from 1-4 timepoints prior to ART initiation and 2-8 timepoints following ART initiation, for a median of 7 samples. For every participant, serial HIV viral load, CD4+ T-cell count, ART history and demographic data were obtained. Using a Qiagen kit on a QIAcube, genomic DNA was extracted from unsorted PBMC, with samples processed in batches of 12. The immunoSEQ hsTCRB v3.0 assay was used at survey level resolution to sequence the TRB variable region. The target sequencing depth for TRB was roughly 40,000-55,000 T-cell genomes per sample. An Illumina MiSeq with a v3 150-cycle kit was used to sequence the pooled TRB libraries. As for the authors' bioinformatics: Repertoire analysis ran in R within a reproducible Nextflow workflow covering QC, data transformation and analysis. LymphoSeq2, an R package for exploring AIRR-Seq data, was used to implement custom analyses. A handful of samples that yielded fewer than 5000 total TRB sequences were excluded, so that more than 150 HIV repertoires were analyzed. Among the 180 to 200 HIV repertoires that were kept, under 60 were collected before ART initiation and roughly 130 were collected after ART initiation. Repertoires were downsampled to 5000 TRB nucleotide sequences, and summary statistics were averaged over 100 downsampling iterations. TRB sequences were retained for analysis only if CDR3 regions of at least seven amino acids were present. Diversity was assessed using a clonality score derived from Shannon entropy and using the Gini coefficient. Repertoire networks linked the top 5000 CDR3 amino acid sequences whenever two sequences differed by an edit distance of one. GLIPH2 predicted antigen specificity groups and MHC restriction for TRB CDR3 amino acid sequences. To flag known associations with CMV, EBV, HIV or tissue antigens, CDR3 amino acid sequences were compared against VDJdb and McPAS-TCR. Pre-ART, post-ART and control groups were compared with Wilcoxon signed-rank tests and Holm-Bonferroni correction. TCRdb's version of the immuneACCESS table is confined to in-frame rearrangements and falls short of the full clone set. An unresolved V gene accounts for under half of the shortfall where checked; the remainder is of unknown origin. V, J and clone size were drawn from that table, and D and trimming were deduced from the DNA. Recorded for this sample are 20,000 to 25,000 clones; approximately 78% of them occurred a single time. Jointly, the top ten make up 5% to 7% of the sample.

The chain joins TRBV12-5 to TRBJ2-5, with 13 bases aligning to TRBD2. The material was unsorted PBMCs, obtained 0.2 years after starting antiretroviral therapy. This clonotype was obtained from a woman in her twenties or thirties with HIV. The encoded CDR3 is CASGPTSGGPQETQYF. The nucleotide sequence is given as TGTGCTAGTGGTCCGACTAGCGGGGGGCCTCAAGAGACCCAGTACTTC.